The rows below give T cell receptor beta chains drawn from one sample of a study of T cell responses to AZD1222 COVID-19 vaccine. TCRdb's copy holds only in-frame clones and misses some; the assay was immunoSEQ multiplex PCR. The table includes some 130,000 clones, over 80% detected once. This sample comprised peripheral blood, obtained 28 days after the second AZD1222 dose. The receptors come from an adult who received the AZD1222 COVID-19 vaccine. Both conserved end residues are part of each CDR3. Each record gives: clone size, D gene, J gene, V gene, CDR3 DNA, CDR3 protein. The D gene is left open where the match is weak. Expanded clones get a size class; other rows say once, few or many, or leave the size out.

NA | TRBD1 | TRBJ1-4 | TRBV9 | TGTGCCAGCAGCGTGACAGGGGGTGGTGAAAAACTGTTTTTT | CASSVTGGGEKLFF
few | NA | TRBJ1-2 | TRBV11-2 | TGTGCCAGCACCCCGGGAAGGTGGGGCTATGGCTACACCTTC | CASTPGRWGYGYTF
once | NA | TRBJ1-4 | TRBV5-3 | TGTGCCAGAAGCTTCCCCTGGAAACTGTTTTTT | CARSFPWKLFF
once | NA | TRBJ2-3 | TRBV4-1 | TGCGCCAGCAGCCGAAATCAGGGTGGAGATACGCAGTATTTT | CASSRNQGGDTQYF
NA | NA | TRBJ2-5 | TRBV4-2 | TGTGCCAGCAGCCAAGATCCGGGCGCCGAGACCCAGTACTTC | CASSQDPGAETQYF
NA | TRBD1 | TRBJ2-5 | TRBV28 | TGTGCCAGCAGTCCAGACAGGGTCTTGAGGAGGACCCAGTACTTC | CASSPDRVLRRTQYF
NA | TRBD2 | TRBJ2-1 | TRBV5-6 | TGTGCCAGCAGCCATCGACTAGCGGGGGAGCAGTTCTTC | CASSHRLAGEQFF
NA | TRBD1 | TRBJ2-3 | TRBV5-8 | TGTGCCAGCAGCGGACCGGGACAGAGATACACAGATACGCAGTATTTT | CASSGPGQRYTDTQYF
NA | NA | TRBJ1-5 | TRBV9 | TGTGCCAGCAGCGTAGTCGGGGATCAGCCCCAGCATTTT | CASSVVGDQPQHF
NA | NA | TRBJ1-1 | TRBV25-1 | TGTGCCAGCAGTCCTGCCGGGCCCTCGAGGACTGAAGCTTTCTTT | CASSPAGPSRTEAFF
NA | NA | TRBJ1-4 | TRBV19 | TGTGCCAGTAGTATTGCGGGGCTTAATGAAAAACTGTTTTTT | CASSIAGLNEKLFF
NA | NA | TRBJ2-7 | TRBV9 | TGTGCCAGCAGCCGACAGGCGGAGATCTACGAGCAGTACTTC | CASSRQAEIYEQYF
NA | NA | TRBJ1-1 | TRBV7-9 | TGTGCCAGCAGCTTAGCGGGCCGCGAGGGCACTGAAGCTTTCTTT | CASSLAGREGTEAFF
NA | NA | TRBJ2-6 | TRBV19 | TGTGCCAGTAGTATATCCGAGTCTGGGGCCAACGTCCTGACTTTC | CASSISESGANVLTF
NA | NA | TRBJ2-2 | TRBV18 | TGTGCCAGCTCACCACCGACAGGAGGGAACACCGGGGAGCTGTTTTTT | CASSPPTGGNTGELFF
NA | NA | TRBJ1-4 | TRBV2 | TGTGCCAGCAATGCTAAACAGCAAGGGGAAAAACTGTTTTTT | CASNAKQQGEKLFF
NA | NA | TRBJ2-7 | TRBV18 | TGTGCCAGCTCACCCAGCTCCTACGAGCAGTACTTC | CASSPSSYEQYF
NA | TRBD1 | TRBJ1-2 | TRBV9 | TGTGCCAGCAGCGCACTCGGGACAGGTGAACTCTATGGCTACACCTTC | CASSALGTGELYGYTF
NA | NA | TRBJ1-6 | TRBV7-9 | TGTGCCAGCAGCCCTAATTTCCCCTATAATTCACCCCTCCACTTT | CASSPNFPYNSPLHF
NA | NA | TRBJ1-5 | TRBV27 | TGTGCCAGCAGCCTGACATTTAGCAATCAGCCCCAGCATTTT | CASSLTFSNQPQHF
NA | TRBD1 | TRBJ2-4 | TRBV30 | TGTGCCTGGGGATCGTGGACAGGGGGGTACATTCAGTACTTC | CAWGSWTGGYIQYF
once | NA | TRBJ2-1 | TRBV3-1/TRBV3-2 | TGTGCCAGCAGCCAACCCCTCGGGTGGGGATCCTACAATGAGCAGTTCTTC | CASSQPLGWGSYNEQFF
NA | NA | TRBJ1-6 | TRBV27 | TGTGCCAGCAGTTTTAAGGCCGGATTAACCTATAATTCACCCCTCCACTTT | CASSFKAGLTYNSPLHF
NA | NA | TRBJ1-2 | TRBV19 | TGTGCCAGTAGTCCTAGCGGGTTGCGGGGGCGTAGCTATGGCTACACCTTC | CASSPSGLRGRSYGYTF
NA | NA | TRBJ1-4 | TRBV29-1 | TGCAGCGTTGACGTGATTGGGAATGAAAAACTGTTTTTT | CSVDVIGNEKLFF
once | NA | TRBJ1-5 | TRBV4-1 | TGCGCCAGCAGCCAACTGGAGTTGGGCAATCAGCCCCAGCATTTT | CASSQLELGNQPQHF
NA | NA | TRBJ1-2 | TRBV5-4 | TGTGCCAGCAGCCCGACTTTGGGTGAAGGGGTTCGGTATGGCTACACCTTC | CASSPTLGEGVRYGYTF
NA | NA | TRBJ1-3 | TRBV4-1 | TGCGCCAGCAGCCAAGGAATGGGGCGCTCTGGAAACACCATATATTTT | CASSQGMGRSGNTIYF
NA | TRBD2 | TRBJ2-5 | TRBV29-1 | TGCAGCGTTGAAGACTTTGCGCCTAGCGGGATGCGGAAGACCCAGTACTTC | CSVEDFAPSGMRKTQYF
NA | NA | TRBJ1-5 | TRBV6-5 | TGTGCCAGCAGTTACTCCCCCGGGAGCAATCAGCCCCAGCATTTT | CASSYSPGSNQPQHF
NA | NA | TRBJ2-5 | TRBV5-1 | TGCGCCAGCAGCTTCGAAGCTAGTGAGACCCAGTACTTC | CASSFEASETQYF
NA | NA | TRBJ1-1 | TRBV19 | TGTGCCAGTACCTCGTTGGGGGCGGGGAACACTGAAGCTTTCTTT | CASTSLGAGNTEAFF
NA | NA | TRBJ1-4 | TRBV4-1 | TGCGCCAGCAGGCCAAGCAGAAAACAGGATAATGAAAAACTGTTTTTT | CASRPSRKQDNEKLFF
NA | NA | TRBJ1-5 | TRBV7-2 | TGTGCCAGCAGCTTAGAAGGACAGAGTTATCAGCCCCAGCATTTT | CASSLEGQSYQPQHF
NA | TRBD1 | TRBJ1-2 | TRBV9 | TGTGCCAGCAACCGACAGGGATCCGCTAACTATGGCTACACCTTC | CASNRQGSANYGYTF
NA | NA | TRBJ2-7 | TRBV4-1 | TGCGCCAGCAGCCCCACTGCCTCCTACGAGCAGTACTTC | CASSPTASYEQYF
NA | TRBD1 | TRBJ2-1 | TRBV4-2 | TGTGCCAGCAGCCAAACAGGGGCCGGGAATGAGCAGTTCTTC | CASSQTGAGNEQFF
once | TRBD2 | TRBJ2-3 | TRBV24-1 | TGTGCCACCAGTGACCCTGGGGCGGGGGGCACAGATACGCAGTATTTT | CATSDPGAGGTDTQYF
once | NA | TRBJ1-5 | TRBV10-1 | TGCGCCAGCAGTGGTCCCCAGCATTTT | CASSGPQHF
NA | NA | TRBJ1-6 | TRBV4-1 | TGCGCCAGCAGCCAAGAATGGGGGAATTCACCCCTCCACTTT | CASSQEWGNSPLHF
once | NA | TRBJ2-7 | TRBV20-1 | TGCAGTGCTAGTTGGGCCTCAGGTCCCCGCTCCTACGAGCAGTACTTC | CSASWASGPRSYEQYF